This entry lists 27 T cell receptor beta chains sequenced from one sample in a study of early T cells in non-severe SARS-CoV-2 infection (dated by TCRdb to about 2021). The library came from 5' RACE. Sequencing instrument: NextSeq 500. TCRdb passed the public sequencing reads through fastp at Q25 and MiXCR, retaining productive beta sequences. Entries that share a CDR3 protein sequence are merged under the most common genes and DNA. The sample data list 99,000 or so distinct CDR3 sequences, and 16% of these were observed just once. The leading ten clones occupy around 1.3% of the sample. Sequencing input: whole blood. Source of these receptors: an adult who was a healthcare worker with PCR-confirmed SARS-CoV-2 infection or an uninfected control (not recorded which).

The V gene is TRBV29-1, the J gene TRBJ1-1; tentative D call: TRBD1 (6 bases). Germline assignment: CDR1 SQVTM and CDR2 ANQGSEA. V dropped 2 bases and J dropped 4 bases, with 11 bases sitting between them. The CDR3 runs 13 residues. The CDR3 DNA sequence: TGCAGCGTTGAACAGGGGTTTGGCACTGAAGCTTTCTTT. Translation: CSVEQGFGTEAFF.

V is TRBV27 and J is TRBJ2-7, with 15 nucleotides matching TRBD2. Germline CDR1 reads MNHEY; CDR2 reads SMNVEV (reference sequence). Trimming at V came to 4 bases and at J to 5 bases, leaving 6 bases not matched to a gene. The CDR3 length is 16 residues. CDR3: CASSSGLAGGTHEQYF. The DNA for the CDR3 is TGTGCCAGCAGTTCCGGACTAGCGGGAGGGACCCACGAGCAGTACTTC.

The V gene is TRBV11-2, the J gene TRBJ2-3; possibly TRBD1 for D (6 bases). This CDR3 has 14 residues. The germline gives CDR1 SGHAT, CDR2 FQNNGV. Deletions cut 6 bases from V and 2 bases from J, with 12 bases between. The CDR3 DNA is TGTGCCAGCAGTTTCGGACAGATCACAGATACGCAGTATTTT. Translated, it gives CASSFGQITDTQYF.

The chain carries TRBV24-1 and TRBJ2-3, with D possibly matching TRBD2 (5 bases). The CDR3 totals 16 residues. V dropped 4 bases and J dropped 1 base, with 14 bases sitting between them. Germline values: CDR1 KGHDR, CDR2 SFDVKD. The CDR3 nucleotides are TGTGCCACCAGTGACCCCGGACTTCTCGGCACAGATACGCAGTATTTT. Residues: CATSDPGLLGTDTQYF.

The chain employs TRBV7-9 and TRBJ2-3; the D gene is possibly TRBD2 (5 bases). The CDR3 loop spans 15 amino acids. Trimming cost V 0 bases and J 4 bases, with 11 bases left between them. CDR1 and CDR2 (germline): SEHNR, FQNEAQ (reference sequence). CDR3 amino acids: CASSLAGVVADTQYF. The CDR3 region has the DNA TGTGCCAGCAGCTTAGCGGGAGTCGTAGCAGATACGCAGTATTTT.

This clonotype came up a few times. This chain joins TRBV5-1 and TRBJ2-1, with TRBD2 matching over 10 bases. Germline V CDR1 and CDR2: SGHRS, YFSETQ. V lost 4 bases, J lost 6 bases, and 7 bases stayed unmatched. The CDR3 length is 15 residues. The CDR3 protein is CASSAAGGRSNEQFF. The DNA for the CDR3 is TGCGCCAGCAGCGCAGCGGGAGGGAGGTCCAATGAGCAGTTCTTC.

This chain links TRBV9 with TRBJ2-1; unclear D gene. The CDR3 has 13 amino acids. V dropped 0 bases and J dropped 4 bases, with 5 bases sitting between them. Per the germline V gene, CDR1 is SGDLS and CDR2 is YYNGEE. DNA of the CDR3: TGTGCCAGCAGCGTAGGGGAATACAATGAGCAGTTCTTC. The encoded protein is CASSVGEYNEQFF.

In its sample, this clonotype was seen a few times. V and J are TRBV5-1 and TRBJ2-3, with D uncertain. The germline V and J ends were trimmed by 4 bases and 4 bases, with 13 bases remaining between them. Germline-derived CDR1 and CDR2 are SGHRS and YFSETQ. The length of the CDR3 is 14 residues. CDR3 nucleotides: TGCGCCAGCAGCCGAGATACAGCTTCAGATACGCAGTATTTT. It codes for CASSRDTASDTQYF.

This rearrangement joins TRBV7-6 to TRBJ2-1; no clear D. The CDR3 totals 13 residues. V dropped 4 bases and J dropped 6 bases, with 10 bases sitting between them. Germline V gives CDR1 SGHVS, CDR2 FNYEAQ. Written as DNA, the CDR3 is TGTGCCAGCAGCTCTCGGCTGCCCAATGAGCAGTTCTTC. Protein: CASSSRLPNEQFF.

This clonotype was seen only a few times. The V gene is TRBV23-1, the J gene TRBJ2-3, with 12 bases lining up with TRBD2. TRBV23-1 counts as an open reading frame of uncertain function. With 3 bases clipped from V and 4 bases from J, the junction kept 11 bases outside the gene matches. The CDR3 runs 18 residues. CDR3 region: CASSQGLTSGRQADTQYF. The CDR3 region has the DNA TGCGCCAGCAGTCAGGGTTTGACTAGCGGGAGACAAGCAGATACGCAGTATTTT.

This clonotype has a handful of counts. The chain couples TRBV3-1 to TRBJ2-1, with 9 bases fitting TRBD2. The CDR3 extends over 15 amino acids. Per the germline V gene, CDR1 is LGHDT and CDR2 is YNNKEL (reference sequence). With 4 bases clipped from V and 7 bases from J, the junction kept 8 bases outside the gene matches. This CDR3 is CASSRIAGVRNEQFF. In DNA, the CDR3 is TGTGCCAGCAGCCGCATAGCGGGAGTACGAAATGAGCAGTTCTTC.

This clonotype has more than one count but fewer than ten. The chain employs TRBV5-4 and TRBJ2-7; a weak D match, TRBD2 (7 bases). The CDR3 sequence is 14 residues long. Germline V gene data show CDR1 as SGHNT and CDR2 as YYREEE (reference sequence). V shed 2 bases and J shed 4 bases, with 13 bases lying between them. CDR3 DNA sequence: TGTGCCAGCAGCTTTGACGGGGGGCGGTACGAGCAGTACTTC. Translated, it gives CASSFDGGRYEQYF.

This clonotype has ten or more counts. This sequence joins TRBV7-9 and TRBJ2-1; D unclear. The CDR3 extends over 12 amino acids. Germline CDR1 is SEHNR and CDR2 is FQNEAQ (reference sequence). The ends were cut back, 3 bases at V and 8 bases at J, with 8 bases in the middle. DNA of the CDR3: TGTGCCAGCAGCTTTAGTAGGGATGAGCAGTTCTTC. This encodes CASSFSRDEQFF.

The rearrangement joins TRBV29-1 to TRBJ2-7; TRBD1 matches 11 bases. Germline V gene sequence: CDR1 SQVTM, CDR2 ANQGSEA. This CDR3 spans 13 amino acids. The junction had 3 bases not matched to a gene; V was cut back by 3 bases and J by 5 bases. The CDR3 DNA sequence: TGCAGCGTTGATGGACAGGGGGCCGACGAGCAGTACTTC. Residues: CSVDGQGADEQYF.

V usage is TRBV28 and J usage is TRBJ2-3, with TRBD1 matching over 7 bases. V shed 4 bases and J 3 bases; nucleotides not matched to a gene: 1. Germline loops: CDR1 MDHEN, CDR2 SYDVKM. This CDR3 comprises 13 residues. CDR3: CASSSTGTDTQYF. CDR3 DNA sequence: TGTGCCAGCAGTTCGACAGGGACAGATACGCAGTATTTT.

CDR3 nucleotide sequence: TGCAGTGCTAGACTTCAACCCCTTCACGAGCAGTACTTC. This encodes CSARLQPLHEQYF. This sequence joins TRBV20-1 and TRBJ2-7; D unclear. Germline CDR1 DFQATT, CDR2 SNEGSKA (reference sequence). Trimming shortened V by 2 bases and J by 5 bases, and 13 bases separated the two germline ends. This CDR3 has 13 amino acids.

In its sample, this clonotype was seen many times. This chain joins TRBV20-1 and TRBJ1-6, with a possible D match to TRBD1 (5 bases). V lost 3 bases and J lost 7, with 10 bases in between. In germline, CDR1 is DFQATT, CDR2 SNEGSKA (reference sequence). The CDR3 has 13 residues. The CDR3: CSARGVLNSPLHF. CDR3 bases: TGCAGTGCTAGGGGGGTTCTCAATTCACCCCTCCACTTT.

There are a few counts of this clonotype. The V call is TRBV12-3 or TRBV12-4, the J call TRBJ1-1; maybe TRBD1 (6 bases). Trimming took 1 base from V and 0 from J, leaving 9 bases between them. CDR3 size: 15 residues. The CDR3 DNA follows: TGTGCCAGCAGTTTAGGGACAGAAATGAACACTGAAGCTTTCTTT. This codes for CASSLGTEMNTEAFF.

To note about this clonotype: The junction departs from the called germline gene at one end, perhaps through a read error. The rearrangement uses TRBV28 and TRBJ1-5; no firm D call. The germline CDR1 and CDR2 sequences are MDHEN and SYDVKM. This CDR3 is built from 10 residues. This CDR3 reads CSSGNQPQHF. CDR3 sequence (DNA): TGCTCCAGCGGCAATCAGCCCCAGCATTTT.

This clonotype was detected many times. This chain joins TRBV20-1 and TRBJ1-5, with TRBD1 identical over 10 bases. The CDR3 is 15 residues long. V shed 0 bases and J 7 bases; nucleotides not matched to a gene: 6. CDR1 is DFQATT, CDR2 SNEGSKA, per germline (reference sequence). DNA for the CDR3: TGCAGTGCTAGAGATGGGACAGGGGCCGGCCAGCCCCAGCATTTT. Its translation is CSARDGTGAGQPQHF.

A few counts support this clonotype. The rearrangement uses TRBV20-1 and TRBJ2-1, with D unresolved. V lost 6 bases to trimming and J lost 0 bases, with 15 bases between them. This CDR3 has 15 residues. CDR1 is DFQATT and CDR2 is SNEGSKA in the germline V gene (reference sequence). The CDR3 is CSAKKTLTSYNEQFF. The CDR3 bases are TGCAGTGCGAAAAAGACACTGACCTCCTACAATGAGCAGTTCTTC.

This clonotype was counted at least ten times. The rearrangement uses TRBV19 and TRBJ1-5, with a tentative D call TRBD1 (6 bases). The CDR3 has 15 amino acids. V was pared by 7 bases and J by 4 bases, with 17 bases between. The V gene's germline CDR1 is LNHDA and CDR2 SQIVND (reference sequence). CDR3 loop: CASNGGTPRNQPQHF. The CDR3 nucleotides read TGTGCCAGTAATGGGGGGACACCACGTAATCAGCCCCAGCATTTT.

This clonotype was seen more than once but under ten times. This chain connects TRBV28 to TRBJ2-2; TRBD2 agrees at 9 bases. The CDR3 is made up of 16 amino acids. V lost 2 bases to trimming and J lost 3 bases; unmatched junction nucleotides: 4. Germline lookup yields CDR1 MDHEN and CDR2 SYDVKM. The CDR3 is CASSLGGGAHTGELFF. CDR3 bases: TGTGCCAGCAGTTTAGGCGGGGGGGCACACACCGGGGAGCTGTTTTTT.

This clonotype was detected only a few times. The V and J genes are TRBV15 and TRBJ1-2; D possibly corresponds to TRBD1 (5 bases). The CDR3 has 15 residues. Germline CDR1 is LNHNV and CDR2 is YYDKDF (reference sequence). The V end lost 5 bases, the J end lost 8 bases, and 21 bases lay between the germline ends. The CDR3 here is CATSGQQDSSSGYTF. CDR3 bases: TGTGCCACCAGCGGACAACAGGATTCTTCGAGCGGCTACACCTTC.

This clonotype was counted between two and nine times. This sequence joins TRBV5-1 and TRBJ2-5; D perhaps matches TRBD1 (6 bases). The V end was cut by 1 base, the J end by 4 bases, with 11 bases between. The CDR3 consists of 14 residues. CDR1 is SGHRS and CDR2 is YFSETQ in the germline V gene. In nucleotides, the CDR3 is TGCGCCAGCAGCTTGCAGGGGTTAGGAGAGACCCAGTACTTC. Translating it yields CASSLQGLGETQYF.

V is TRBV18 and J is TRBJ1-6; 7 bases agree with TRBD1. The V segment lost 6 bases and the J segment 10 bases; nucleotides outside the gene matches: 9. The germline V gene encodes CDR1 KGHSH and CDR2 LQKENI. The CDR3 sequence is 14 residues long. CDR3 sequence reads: CASSRDRGDSPLHF. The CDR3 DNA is TGTGCCAGCTCGCGGGACAGAGGTGACTCACCCCTCCACTTT.

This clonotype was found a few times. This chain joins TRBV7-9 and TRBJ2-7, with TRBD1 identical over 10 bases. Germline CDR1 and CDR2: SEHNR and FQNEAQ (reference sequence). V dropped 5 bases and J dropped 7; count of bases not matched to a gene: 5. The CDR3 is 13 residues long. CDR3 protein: CASSRGTGVEQYF. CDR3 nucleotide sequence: TGTGCCAGCAGCCGCGGGACAGGGGTTGAGCAGTACTTC.